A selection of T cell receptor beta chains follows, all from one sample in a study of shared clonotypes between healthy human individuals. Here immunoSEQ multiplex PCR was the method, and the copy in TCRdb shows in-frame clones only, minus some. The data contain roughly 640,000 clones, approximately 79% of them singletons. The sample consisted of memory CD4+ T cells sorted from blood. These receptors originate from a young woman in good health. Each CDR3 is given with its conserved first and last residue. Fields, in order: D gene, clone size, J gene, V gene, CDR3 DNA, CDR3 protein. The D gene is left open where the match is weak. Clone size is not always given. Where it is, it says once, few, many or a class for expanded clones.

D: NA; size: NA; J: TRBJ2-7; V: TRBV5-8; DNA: TGTGCCAGCAGCTTGGTCCCCCAGGGGATGGTGCACGAGCAGTACTTC; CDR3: CASSLVPQGMVHEQYF
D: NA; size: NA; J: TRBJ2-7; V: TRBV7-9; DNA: TGTGCCAGCAGCCCCCTATCCGCCTACGAGCAGTACTTC; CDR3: CASSPLSAYEQYF
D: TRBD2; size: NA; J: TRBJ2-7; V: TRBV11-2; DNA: TGTGCCAGCAGGTCGCCGGGAGGCTCCTACGAGCAGTACTTC; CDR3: CASRSPGGSYEQYF
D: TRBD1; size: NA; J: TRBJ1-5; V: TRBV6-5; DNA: TGTGCCAGCAGTTACGACAGGGGTCAGCCCCAGCATTTT; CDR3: CASSYDRGQPQHF
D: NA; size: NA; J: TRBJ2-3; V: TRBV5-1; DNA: TGCGCCAGCAGCTTGTCACGAGGTCCGGCAGATACGCAGTATTTT; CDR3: CASSLSRGPADTQYF
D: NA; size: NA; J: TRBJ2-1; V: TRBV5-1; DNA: TGCGCCAGCAGCTTGCGGACTAGGGGGACGGGGGAGCAGTTCTTC; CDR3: CASSLRTRGTGEQFF
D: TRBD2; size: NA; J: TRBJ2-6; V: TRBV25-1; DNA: TGTGCCAGCAGTGATCGACTAGCGGGAGCGAGTGGGGCCAACGTCCTGACTTTC; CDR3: CASSDRLAGASGANVLTF
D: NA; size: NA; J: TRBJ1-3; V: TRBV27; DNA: TGTGCCAGCAGCTCGTTGGGTAGTAGCTCTGGAAACACCATATATTTT; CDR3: CASSSLGSSSGNTIYF
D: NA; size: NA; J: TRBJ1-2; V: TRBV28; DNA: TGTGCCAGCAGTTATATTGGCGAAGTTGGCTACACCTTC; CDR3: CASSYIGEVGYTF
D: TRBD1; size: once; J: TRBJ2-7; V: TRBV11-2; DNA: TGTGCCAGCAGCATCGGACAGGGCGGCTACGAGCAGTACTTC; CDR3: CASSIGQGGYEQYF
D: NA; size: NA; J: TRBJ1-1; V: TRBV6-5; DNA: TGTGCCAGCAGTTCTCAGGGAACCCCTCGAGCTTTCTTT; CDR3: CASSSQGTPRAFF
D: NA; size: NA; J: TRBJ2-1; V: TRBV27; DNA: TGTGCCAGCAGTTCCGGGGACCGCAATGAGCAGTTCTTC; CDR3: CASSSGDRNEQFF
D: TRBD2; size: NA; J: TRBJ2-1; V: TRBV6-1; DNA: TGTGCCAGCTTACCGGGACTAGCGACCGATGAGCAGTTCTTC; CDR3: CASLPGLATDEQFF
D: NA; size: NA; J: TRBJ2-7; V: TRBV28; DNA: TGTGCCAGCAGGCCGTATAGACAGTATTCCTACGAGCAGTACTTC; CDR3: CASRPYRQYSYEQYF
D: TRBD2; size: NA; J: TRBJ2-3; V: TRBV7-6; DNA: TGTGCCAGCAGTCCTAGCGGGACCCGTTTGAATACGCAGTATTTT; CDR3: CASSPSGTRLNTQYF
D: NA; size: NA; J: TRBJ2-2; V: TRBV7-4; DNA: TGTGCCAGCAGCTTCACCTACACCGGGGAGCTGTTTTTT; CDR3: CASSFTYTGELFF
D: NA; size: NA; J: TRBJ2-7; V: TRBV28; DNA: TGTGCCAGCAAGGTTCCAGGGAGCTCCTACGAGCAGTACTTC; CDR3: CASKVPGSSYEQYF
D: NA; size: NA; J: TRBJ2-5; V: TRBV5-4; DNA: TGTGCCAGCAGCTTGGAAACGGGAAGGGAGACCCAGTACTTC; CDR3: CASSLETGRETQYF
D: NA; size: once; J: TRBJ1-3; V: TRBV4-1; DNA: TGCGCCAGCAGCCAGGGACGGTTTGGAAACACCATATATTTT; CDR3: CASSQGRFGNTIYF
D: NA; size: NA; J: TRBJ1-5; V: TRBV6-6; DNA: TGTGCCAGCAGTGCCAGCTCCCAGCCCCAGCATTTT; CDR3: CASSASSQPQHF
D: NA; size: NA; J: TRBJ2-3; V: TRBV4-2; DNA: TGTGCCAGCAGCCAAGAGGCCAGGGGCACAGATACGCAGTATTTT; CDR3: CASSQEARGTDTQYF
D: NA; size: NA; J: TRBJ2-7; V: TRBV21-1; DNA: TGTGCCAGTGCCGGGGGGAGTTCCCTCTACGAGCAGTACTTC; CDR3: CASAGGSSLYEQYF
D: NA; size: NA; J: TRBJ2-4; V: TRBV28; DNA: TGTGCCAGCAAGGGGGTCCGCCGTCCTTCTGCCAAAAACATTCAGTACTTC; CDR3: CASKGVRRPSAKNIQYF
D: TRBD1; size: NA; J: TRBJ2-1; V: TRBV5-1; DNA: TGCGCCAGCAGAGGGGGCAGGGGGACGAGTGATGAGCAGTTCTTC; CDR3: CASRGGRGTSDEQFF
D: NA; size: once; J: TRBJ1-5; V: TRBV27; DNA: TGTGCCAGCAGTTTAAACAATCAGCCCCAGCATTTT; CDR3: CASSLNNQPQHF
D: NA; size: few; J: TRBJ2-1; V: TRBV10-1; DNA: TGCGCCAGCAGCCAGGTCGCCCCGGGTGAGCAGTTCTTC; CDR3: CASSQVAPGEQFF